The subject of this entry is one TCR beta chain. Repertoires were generated with immunoSEQ multiplex PCR, while TCRdb's copy carries only in-frame clones and drops some. The data contain roughly 2,300,000 clones, about nine tenths of them singletons. The sample belongs to a study of shared clonotypes between healthy human individuals. Trimming removed 1 base from V and 1 base from J, with 8 bases in between. This CDR3 region has 15 residues. The germline CDR1 and CDR2 sequences are SGHVS and FNYEAQ. The rearrangement uses TRBV7-6 and TRBJ1-3, with a tentative D call TRBD1 (5 bases). The clonotype was recovered from a young man in good health. Some clones in this sample may be carry-over from other donors' samples. The sample was naive CD4+ T cells from PBMCs. Subset indicated: CD45RA+ positively selected. DNA of the CDR3: TGTGCCAGCAGCTTAGTCGGGGGGTCTGGAAACACCATATATTTT. Translated, it gives CASSLVGGSGNTIYF.